This T cell receptor beta chain was sequenced during a study of neurological immune-mediated disorders. CDR1 and CDR2 (germline): SGHTA, FQGNSA. The V gene end was trimmed by 1 base and the J gene end by 3 bases; junction bases not matched to a gene: 3. The CDR3 covers 15 residues. This clonotype was detected many times. The antigen is not known. cDNA synthesis was performed by 5'RACE with 10-nucleotide random UMIs. TCRdb fed the 5' RACE reads into MiXCR, producing one record per CDR3 protein. The top ten hold 1.5% to 2% of the sample, which has roughly 60,000 distinct CDR3 sequences, about an eighth seen once. Study findings and constraints: The most TCR clonal expansion was seen in HTLV-1-associated myelopathy, and the least was seen in multiple sclerosis, which fell below healthy controls.

This clonotype was obtained from a man aged 55 to 70 in good health. Input material: PBMCs. The rearrangement uses TRBV7-2 and TRBJ2-1; 7 nucleotides agree with TRBD2. DNA of the CDR3: TGTGCCAGCAGCTTAGGCTGGGGGGGCTACAATGAGCAGTTCTTC. Translation gives CASSLGWGGYNEQFF.